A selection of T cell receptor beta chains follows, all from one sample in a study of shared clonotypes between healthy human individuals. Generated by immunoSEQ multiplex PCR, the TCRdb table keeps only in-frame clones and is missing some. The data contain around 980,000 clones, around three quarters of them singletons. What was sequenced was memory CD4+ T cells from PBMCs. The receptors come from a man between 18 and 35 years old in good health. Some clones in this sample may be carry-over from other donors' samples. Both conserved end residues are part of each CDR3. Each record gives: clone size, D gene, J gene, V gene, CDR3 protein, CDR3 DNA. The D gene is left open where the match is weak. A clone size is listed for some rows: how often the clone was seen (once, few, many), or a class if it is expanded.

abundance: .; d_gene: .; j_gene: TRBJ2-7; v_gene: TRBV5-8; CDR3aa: CASSTWDLTYEQYF; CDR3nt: TGTGCCAGCAGCACCTGGGACTTAACCTACGAGCAGTACTTC
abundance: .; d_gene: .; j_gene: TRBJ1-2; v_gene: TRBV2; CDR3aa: CASSLFGPTF; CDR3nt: TGTGCCAGCAGCCTCTTCGGGCCGACCTTC
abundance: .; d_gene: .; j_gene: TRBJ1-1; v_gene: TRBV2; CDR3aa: CASFEGGTEAFF; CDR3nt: TGTGCCAGCTTTGAAGGGGGCACTGAAGCTTTCTTT
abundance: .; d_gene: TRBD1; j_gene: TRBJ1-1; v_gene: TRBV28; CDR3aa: CASRDRVFENTEAFF; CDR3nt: TGTGCCTCCCGGGACAGGGTTTTCGAGAACACTGAAGCTTTCTTT
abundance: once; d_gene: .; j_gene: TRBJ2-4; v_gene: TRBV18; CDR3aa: CASSRTDRAKNIQYF; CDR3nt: TGTGCCAGCTCCAGAACCGACAGGGCCAAAAACATTCAGTACTTC
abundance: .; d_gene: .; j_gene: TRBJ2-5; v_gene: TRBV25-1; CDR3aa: CASRWVGGGQETQYF; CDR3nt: TGTGCCAGCAGGTGGGTGGGAGGGGGACAAGAGACCCAGTACTTC
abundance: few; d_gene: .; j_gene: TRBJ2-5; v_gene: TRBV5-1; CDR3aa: CASSLVSVQETQYF; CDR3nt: TGCGCCAGCAGCTTGGTTTCAGTACAAGAGACCCAGTACTTC
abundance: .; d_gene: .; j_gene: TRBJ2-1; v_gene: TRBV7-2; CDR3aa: CASSLQIGEGEQFF; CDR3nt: TGTGCCAGCAGCCTACAAATAGGAGAGGGGGAGCAGTTCTTC
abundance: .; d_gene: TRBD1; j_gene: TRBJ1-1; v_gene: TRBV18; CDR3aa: CASSPRQGVMNTEAFF; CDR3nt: TGTGCCAGCTCACCTCGGCAGGGGGTAATGAACACTGAAGCTTTCTTT
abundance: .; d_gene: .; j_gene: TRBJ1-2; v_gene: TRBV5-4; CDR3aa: CASSLSFTDGYTF; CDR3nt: TGTGCCAGCAGCTTGTCCTTTACCGATGGCTACACCTTC